This TCR beta chain derives from a study of T cell responses to AZD1222 COVID-19 vaccine. Study-level results: Among those given AZD1222, only six or seven were seropositive at baseline.

With respect to this clone: Its antigen is as yet unknown.

TCRdb's copy holds only in-frame clones and misses some; the assay was immunoSEQ multiplex PCR. The sample carries more than 95,000 clones, roughly 86% recorded once. The V gene lost 3 bases and the J gene lost 5 bases, with 19 bases spanning the gap. CDR3 length: 16 residues. Germline CDR1 and CDR2: KGHSH and LQKENI. The TCR sequence derives from an adult who received the MenACWY meningococcal vaccine as a control. The specimen comprised peripheral blood, sampled 28 days after the second dose of the MenACWY control vaccine. The rearrangement uses TRBV18 and TRBJ1-2, with D possibly being TRBD1 (6 bases). The CDR3 bases are TGTGCCAGCTCACCCGGGGGGGCGGACAAACCGTATGGCTACACCTTC. Amino acid sequence: CASSPGGADKPYGYTF.